The 13 T cell receptor beta chains presented below share a single source sample, sequenced in a study of OX40 agonist ivuxolimab in advanced cancers. The assay was immunoSEQ multiplex PCR, and TCRdb's table has in-frame clones only and misses some. The sample consists of roughly 58,000 clones, 84% of them appearing once. The sample consisted of CD4+ or CD8+ T cells sorted from blood, taken in a trial of the OX40 agonist ivuxolimab. These receptors originate from an adult with an advanced solid tumor such as melanoma, head and neck, liver or kidney cancer.

Here the CDR3 DNA reads TGCGCCAGCAGGGACGGTAGCAATCAGCCCCAGCATTTT. This gives the protein CASRDGSNQPQHF. J is TRBJ1-5 and V is TRBV10-2; D gene ambiguous. The ends were cut back, 6 bases at V and 0 bases at J, with 6 bases in the middle. The CDR3 length is 13 residues. CDR1 and CDR2 (germline): WSHSY, SAAADI.

The chain combines TRBV6-5 with TRBJ2-2; D ambiguous. V shed 7 bases and J shed 0 bases, with 12 bases lying between them. The CDR3 contains 15 residues. Per germline, CDR1 MNHEY and CDR2 SVGAGI. The CDR3 coding sequence is TGTGCCAGCACCCCTGGCACGGCGAACACCGGGGAGCTGTTTTTT. It specifies CASTPGTANTGELFF.

The V gene is TRBV11-1, the J gene TRBJ2-5; D tentatively reads TRBD1 or TRBD2 (6 bases each). Germline CDR1 SGHAT, CDR2 FQDESV (reference sequence). V lost 1 base and J 5 bases, leaving 11 bases between the germline ends. The CDR3 has 14 residues. For the CDR3, the DNA is TGTGCCAGCAGCTTAGAGGGGGGCCGGGAGACCCAGTACTTC. Its protein product is CASSLEGGRETQYF. Using reference TRBV11-1 and TRBJ2-5 for the parts outside the CDR3, the full variable domain is EAEVAQSPRYKITEKSQAVAFWCDPISGHATLYWYRQILGQGPELLVQFQDESVVDDSQLPKDRFSAERLKGVDSTLKIQPAELGDSAMYLCASSLEGGRETQYFGPGTRLLVL.

V is TRBV5-1 and J is TRBJ2-1; 7 bases are shared with TRBD2. Germline CDR1 SGHRS, CDR2 YFSETQ. This CDR3 has 15 residues. V was clipped by 1 base and J by 8 bases; unmatched bases: 9. CDR3 bases: TGCGCCAGCAGCTTGAGGCCGGCTAGCGGAGATGAGCAGTTCTTC. As protein: CASSLRPASGDEQFF.

The genes are TRBV6-4 and TRBJ1-5, with 10 bases identical to TRBD1. J was trimmed by 5 bases and V by 8 bases; bases with no gene match: 6. Germline V gene data show CDR1 as MRHNA and CDR2 as SNTAGT. The CDR3 is 14 amino acids. The CDR3 loop reads CASGDRGWDQPQHF. In DNA form, the CDR3 reads TGTGCCAGCGGGGACAGGGGATGGGATCAGCCCCAGCATTTT.

V gene TRBV5-6 combines with J gene TRBJ1-4, with D unclear. Germline V gene lookup returns CDR1 SGHDT and CDR2 YYEEEE. V was cut by 2 bases and J by 5 bases, with 10 bases left in between. The CDR3 covers 14 residues. CDR3 region: CASSLRAGNEKLFF. The CDR3 coding sequence is TGTGCCAGCAGCTTAAGGGCCGGGAATGAAAAACTGTTTTTT.

The rearrangement links TRBV28 to TRBJ1-4, with 7 bases that match TRBD1. V lost 7 bases to trimming and J lost 3 bases; unmatched junction nucleotides: 8. CDR3 size: 15 residues. Germline CDR1 MDHEN, CDR2 SYDVKM. The CDR3 loop is CASNPQGWANEKLFF. The CDR3 DNA reads TGTGCCAGCAACCCACAGGGGTGGGCTAATGAAAAACTGTTTTTT.

This chain links TRBV7-3 with TRBJ1-3; D is uncertain. This CDR3 has 15 residues. V lost 4 bases and J 0 bases, leaving 10 bases between the germline ends. From germline, CDR1 is SGHTA and CDR2 FQGTGA. CDR3 in amino acids: CASSSDGSSGNTIYF. CDR3 coding DNA: TGTGCCAGCAGCTCCGACGGAAGCTCTGGAAACACCATATATTTT. Full variable domain (outside the CDR3, taken from reference TRBV7-3 and TRBJ1-3): GAGVSQTPSNKVTEKGKYVELRCDPISGHTALYWYRQSLGQGPEFLIYFQGTGAADDSGLPNDRFFAVRPEGSVSTLKIQRTERGDSAVYLCASSSDGSSGNTIYFGEGSWLTVV.

The rearrangement links TRBV2 to TRBJ2-7; 10 bases map to TRBD2. V gave up 3 bases and J gave up 6 bases; unmatched junction bases: 8. The germline gives CDR1 SNHLY, CDR2 FYNNEI. CDR3 length: 15 amino acids. The CDR3 loop is CASSEGLAGVSEQYF. The CDR3 DNA sequence: TGTGCCAGCAGTGAGGGGCTAGCGGGAGTCAGCGAGCAGTACTTC. Full variable domain (rest looked up from reference TRBV2 and TRBJ2-7): EPEVTQTPSHQVTQMGQEVILRCVPISNHLYFYWYRQILGQKVEFLVSFYNNEISEKSEIFDDQFSVERPDGSNFTLKIRSTKLEDSAMYFCASSEGLAGVSEQYFGPGTRLTVT.

The chain is built from TRBV6-1 and TRBJ1-5; no clear D. V lost 5 bases and J 5 bases, leaving 16 bases between the germline ends. Looked up from germline, CDR1 is MNHNS and CDR2 is SASEGT. The CDR3 length is 15 residues. The chain's CDR3 is CASSQTYSRYQPQHF. DNA of the CDR3: TGTGCCAGCAGTCAGACTTATTCCAGATATCAGCCCCAGCATTTT.

The rearrangement uses TRBV10-3 and TRBJ1-2, with D possibly being TRBD1 (6 bases). Germline values: CDR1 ENHRY, CDR2 SYGVKD. The CDR3 covers 14 residues. V gave up 0 bases and J gave up 8 bases, with 13 bases separating them. DNA of the CDR3: TGTGCCATCAGTGAGTCGGGGGGGCGGAGCGGCTACACCTTC. Protein sequence: CAISESGGRSGYTF.

V and J are TRBV10-1 and TRBJ1-5, with 9 bases lining up with TRBD1. Germline lookup yields CDR1 WNHNN and CDR2 SYGVQD (reference sequence). This CDR3 is built from 17 residues. With V trimmed by 2 bases and J by 2 bases, 7 bases remained unmatched. This chain's CDR3 is CASSEGNRTGGNQPQHF. DNA for the CDR3: TGCGCCAGCAGTGAGGGAAACCGGACAGGGGGCAATCAGCCCCAGCATTTT.

This clone was seen just once. The chain links TRBV11-2 to TRBJ2-5, with 8 bases that match TRBD2. Germline V gives CDR1 SGHAT, CDR2 FQNNGV. The ends lost 5 bases at V and 3 bases at J; junction bases unmatched: 17. This CDR3 has 18 amino acids. This CDR3 is CASSPLVGGRYGKETQYF. CDR3 DNA: TGTGCCAGCAGCCCCCTGGTGGGCGGGAGGTACGGGAAAGAGACCCAGTACTTC.